The clone carrying this T cell receptor (beta chain) was counted only a few times. Its antigen is unidentified. Sequence at one end of the junction differs from germline and may be a read error. This specimen comes from a study of T cells in Graves' hyperthyroidism and ophthalmopathy. Study background: Once the initial diagnosis was made, peripheral blood was obtained before any treatment.

This CDR3 has 13 amino acids. From germline, CDR1 is SGHAT and CDR2 FQNNGV. Amplification of TCR beta CDR3 regions was performed using RNA transcripts as template. When the TCR CDR3 underwent first-round RT-PCR, the HTBI primer set was used. TCRdb re-analysed the multiplex PCR reads in MiXCR, keeping a single row per CDR3 protein. This sample has approximately 590,000 distinct CDR3 sequences, with approximately 14% found just once. Study-wide results and limits: Most expanded thyroid clonotypes above 0.001 also appeared in blood. From stable hyperthyroidism, ophthalmopathy was set apart by a 13 V-J model.

This chain uses TRBV11-2 with TRBJ1-1; D unresolved. The receptor comes from a woman in her 30s with Graves' hyperthyroidism. The sample comprised blood. DNA of the CDR3: TGTGCCAACAGCTATACAGCGAACACTGAAGCTTTCTTT. Protein sequence: CANSYTANTEAFF.